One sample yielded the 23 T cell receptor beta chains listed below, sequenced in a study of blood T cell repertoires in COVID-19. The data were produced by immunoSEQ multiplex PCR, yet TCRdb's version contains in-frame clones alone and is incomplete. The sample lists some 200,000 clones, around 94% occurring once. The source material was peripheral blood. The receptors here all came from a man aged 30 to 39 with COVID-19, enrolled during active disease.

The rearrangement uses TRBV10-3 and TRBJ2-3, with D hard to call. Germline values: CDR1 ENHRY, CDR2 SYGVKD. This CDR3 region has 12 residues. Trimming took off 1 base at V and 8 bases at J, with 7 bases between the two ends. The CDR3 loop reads CAISEYSGTQYF. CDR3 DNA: TGTGCCATCAGTGAGTATAGTGGTACGCAGTATTTT.

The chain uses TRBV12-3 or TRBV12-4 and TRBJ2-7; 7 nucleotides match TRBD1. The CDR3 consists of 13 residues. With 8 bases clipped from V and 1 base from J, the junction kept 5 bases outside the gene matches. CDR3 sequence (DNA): TGTGCCAGCCACCGGACAGGTTCCTACGAGCAGTACTTC. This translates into CASHRTGSYEQYF.

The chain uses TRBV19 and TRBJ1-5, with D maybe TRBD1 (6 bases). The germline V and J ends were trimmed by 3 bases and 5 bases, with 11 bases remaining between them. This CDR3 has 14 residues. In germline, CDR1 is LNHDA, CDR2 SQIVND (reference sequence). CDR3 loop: CASSIQGNYQPQHF. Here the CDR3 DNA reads TGTGCCAGTAGTATCCAGGGGAACTATCAGCCCCAGCATTTT.

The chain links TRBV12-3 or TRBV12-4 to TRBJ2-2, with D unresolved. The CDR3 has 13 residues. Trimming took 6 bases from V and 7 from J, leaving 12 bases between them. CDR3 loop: CASRVGEIGELFF. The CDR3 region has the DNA TGTGCCAGCAGGGTCGGAGAGATCGGGGAGCTGTTTTTT.

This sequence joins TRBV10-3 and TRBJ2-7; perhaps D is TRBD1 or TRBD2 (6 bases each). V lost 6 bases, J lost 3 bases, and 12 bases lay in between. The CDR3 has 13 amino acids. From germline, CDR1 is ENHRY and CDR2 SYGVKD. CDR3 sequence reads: CAIREGRGYEQYF. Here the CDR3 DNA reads TGTGCCATCAGGGAGGGCAGGGGCTACGAGCAGTACTTC.

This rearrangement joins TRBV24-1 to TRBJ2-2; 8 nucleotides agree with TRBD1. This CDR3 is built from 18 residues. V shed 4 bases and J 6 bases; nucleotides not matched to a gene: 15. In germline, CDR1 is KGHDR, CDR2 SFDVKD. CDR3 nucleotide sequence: TGTGCCACCAGTGAATCCATAGGACAGGGAGCCTTGCCCGGGGAGCTGTTTTTT. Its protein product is CATSESIGQGALPGELFF.

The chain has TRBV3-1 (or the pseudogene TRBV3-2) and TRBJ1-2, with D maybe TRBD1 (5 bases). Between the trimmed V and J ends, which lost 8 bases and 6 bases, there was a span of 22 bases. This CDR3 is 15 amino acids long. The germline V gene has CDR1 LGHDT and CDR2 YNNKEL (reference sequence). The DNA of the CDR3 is TGTGCCAGCCGACGCCGCGGAGGGGCGCAGGATGGCTACACCTTC. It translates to CASRRRGGAQDGYTF.

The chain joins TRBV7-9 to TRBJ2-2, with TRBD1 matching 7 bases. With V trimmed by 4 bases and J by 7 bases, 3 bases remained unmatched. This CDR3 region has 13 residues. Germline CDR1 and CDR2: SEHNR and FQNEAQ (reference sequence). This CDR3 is CASSSYRGGELFF. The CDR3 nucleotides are TGTGCCAGCAGCTCTTACAGGGGCGGGGAGCTGTTTTTT.

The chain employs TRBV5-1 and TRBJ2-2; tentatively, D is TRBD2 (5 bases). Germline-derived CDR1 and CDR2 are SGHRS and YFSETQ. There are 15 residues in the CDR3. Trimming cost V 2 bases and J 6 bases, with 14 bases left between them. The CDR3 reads CASSFAGPAPGELFF. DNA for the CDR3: TGCGCCAGCAGCTTCGCGGGCCCAGCCCCCGGGGAGCTGTTTTTT.

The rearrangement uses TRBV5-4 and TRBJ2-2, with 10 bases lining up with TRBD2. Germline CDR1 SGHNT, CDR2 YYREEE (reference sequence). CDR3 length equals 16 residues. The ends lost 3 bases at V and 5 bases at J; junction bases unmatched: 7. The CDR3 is CASSWVSGGATGELFF. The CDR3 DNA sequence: TGTGCCAGCAGCTGGGTGAGCGGGGGGGCTACCGGGGAGCTGTTTTTT.

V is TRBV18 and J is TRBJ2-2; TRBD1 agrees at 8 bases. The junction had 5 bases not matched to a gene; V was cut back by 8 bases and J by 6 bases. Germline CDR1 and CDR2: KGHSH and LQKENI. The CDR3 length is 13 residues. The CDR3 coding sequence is TGTGCCAGCCGAGGACAGGGCTCCGGGGAGCTGTTTTTT. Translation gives CASRGQGSGELFF.

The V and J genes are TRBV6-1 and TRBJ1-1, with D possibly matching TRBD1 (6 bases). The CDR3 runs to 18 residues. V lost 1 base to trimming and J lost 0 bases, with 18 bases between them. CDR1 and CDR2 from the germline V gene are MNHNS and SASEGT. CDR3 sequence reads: CASSEGWGRGDMNTEAFF. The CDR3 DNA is TGTGCCAGCAGTGAAGGATGGGGCAGGGGCGATATGAACACTGAAGCTTTCTTT.

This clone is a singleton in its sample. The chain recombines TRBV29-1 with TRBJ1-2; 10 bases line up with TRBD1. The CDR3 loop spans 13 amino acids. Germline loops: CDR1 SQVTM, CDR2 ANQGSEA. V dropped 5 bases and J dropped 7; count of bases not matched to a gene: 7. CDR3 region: CSVKGQGGGGYTF. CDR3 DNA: TGCAGCGTTAAAGGACAGGGGGGCGGTGGCTACACCTTC.

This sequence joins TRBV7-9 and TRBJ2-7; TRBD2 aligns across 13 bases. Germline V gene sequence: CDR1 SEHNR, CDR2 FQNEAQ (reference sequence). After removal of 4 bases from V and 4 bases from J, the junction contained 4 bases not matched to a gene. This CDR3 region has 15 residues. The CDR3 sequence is CASSSTSGGAYEQYF. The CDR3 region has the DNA TGTGCCAGCAGCTCCACTAGCGGGGGGGCGTACGAGCAGTACTTC.

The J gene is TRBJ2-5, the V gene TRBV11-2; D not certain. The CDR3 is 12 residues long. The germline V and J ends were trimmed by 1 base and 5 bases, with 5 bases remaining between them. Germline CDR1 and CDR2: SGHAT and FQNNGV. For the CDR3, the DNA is TGTGCCAGCAGCTTAGTCGCGGAGACCCAGTACTTC. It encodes CASSLVAETQYF.

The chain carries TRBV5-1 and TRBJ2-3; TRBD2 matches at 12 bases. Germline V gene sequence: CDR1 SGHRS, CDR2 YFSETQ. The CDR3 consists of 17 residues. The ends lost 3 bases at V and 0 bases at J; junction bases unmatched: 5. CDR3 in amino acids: CASSSGLAGVSTDTQYF. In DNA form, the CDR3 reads TGCGCCAGCAGCTCGGGACTAGCGGGTGTCAGCACAGATACGCAGTATTTT.

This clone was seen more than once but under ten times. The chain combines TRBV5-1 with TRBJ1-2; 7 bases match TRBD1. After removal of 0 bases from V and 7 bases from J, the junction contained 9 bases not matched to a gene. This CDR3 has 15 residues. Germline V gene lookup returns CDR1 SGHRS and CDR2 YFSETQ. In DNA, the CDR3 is TGCGCCAGCAGCTTGGAGAGCGGAACAGGGGTTGGCTACACCTTC. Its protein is CASSLESGTGVGYTF.

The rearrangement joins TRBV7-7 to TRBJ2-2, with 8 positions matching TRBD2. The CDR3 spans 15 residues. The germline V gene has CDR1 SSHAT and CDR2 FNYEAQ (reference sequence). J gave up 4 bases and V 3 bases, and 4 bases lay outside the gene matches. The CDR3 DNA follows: TGTGCCAGCAGCTTGGCGGGGGGAGGCACCGGGGAGCTGTTTTTT. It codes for CASSLAGGGTGELFF.

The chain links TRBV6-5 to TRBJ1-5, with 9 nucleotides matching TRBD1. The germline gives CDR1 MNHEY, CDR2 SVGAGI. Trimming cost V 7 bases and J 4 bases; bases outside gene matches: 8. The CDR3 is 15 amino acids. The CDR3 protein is CASTASGTGNQPQHF. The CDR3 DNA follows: TGTGCCAGCACCGCAAGTGGGACAGGGAATCAGCCCCAGCATTTT.

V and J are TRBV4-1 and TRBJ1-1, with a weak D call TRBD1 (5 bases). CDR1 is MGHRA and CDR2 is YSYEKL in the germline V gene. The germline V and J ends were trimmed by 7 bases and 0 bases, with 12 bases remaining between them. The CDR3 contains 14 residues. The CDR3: CASTRTGMNTEAFF. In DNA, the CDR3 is TGCGCCAGCACTAGAACAGGTATGAACACTGAAGCTTTCTTT.

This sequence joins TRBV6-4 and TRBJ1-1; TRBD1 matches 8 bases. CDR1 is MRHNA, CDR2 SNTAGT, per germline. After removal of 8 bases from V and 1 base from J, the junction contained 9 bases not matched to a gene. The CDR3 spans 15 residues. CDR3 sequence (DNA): TGTGCCAGCCGCGATCAGGGGGCCTCGAACACTGAAGCTTTCTTT. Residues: CASRDQGASNTEAFF.

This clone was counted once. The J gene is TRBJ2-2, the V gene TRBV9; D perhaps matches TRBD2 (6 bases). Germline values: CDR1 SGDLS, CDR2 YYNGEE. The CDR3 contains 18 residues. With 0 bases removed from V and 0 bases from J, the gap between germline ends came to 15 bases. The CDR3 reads CASSVGPGGVTNTGELFF. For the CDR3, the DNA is TGTGCCAGCAGCGTAGGACCCGGCGGGGTAACGAACACCGGGGAGCTGTTTTTT.

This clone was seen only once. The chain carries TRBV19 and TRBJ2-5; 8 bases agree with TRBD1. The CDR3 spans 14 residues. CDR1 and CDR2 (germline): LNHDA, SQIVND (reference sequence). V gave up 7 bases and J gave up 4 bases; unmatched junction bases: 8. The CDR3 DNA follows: TGTGCCAGTAAGGAGGCAGGGGGCGTAGAGACCCAGTACTTC. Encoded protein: CASKEAGGVETQYF.